The 14 T cell receptor beta chains presented below share a single source sample, sequenced in a study of cytomegalovirus exposure and HLA in healthy donors. In the PCR, 60 Vbeta and 13 Jbeta primers were used. Data came from immunoSEQ multiplex PCR; TCRdb stores just in-frame clones and leaves some out. Its clone listing holds about 200,000 clones. Sequenced material: PBMCs. These receptor sequences come from a man between 25 and 39 years old in good health and CMV-seronegative.

This CDR3 is CASSLGGGTITDTQYF. The CDR3 DNA follows: TGTGCCAGCAGCTTAGGTGGGGGGACTATCACAGATACGCAGTATTTT. The rearrangement uses TRBV7-9 and TRBJ2-3, with TRBD2 identical over 7 bases. CDR1 and CDR2 (germline): SEHNR, FQNEAQ (reference sequence). There are 16 residues in the CDR3. V lost 1 base and J lost 2; bases outside the gene matches: 6. Variable domain in full (rest from reference TRBV7-9 and TRBJ2-3): DTGVSQNPRHKITKRGQNVTFRCDPISEHNRLYWYRQTLGQGPEFLTYFQNEAQLEKSRLLSDRFSAERPKGSFSTLEIQRTEQGDSAMYLCASSLGGGTITDTQYFGPGTRLTVL.

The V gene is TRBV2, the J gene TRBJ2-7; the match to TRBD2 covers 10 bases. Trimming took 7 bases from V and 4 from J; bases not matched to a gene: 7. The CDR3 is 14 residues long. Germline V gene data show CDR1 as SNHLY and CDR2 as FYNNEI. CDR3 amino acids: CASIRAGGRYEQYF. CDR3 nucleotide sequence: TGTGCCAGCATTAGAGCGGGAGGGAGGTACGAGCAGTACTTC.

The V gene is TRBV14, the J gene TRBJ1-2, with D possibly being TRBD1 (5 bases). CDR3 length: 15 amino acids. The germline V gene encodes CDR1 SGHDN and CDR2 FVKESK. The V end was cut by 2 bases, the J end by 4 bases, with 14 bases between. This CDR3 is CASSQLDSMPYGYTF. CDR3 nucleotides: TGTGCCAGCAGCCAACTTGACAGCATGCCCTATGGCTACACCTTC.

This rearrangement joins TRBV19 to TRBJ1-1; no firm D call. CDR3 length: 13 amino acids. CDR1 is LNHDA and CDR2 is SQIVND in the germline V gene (reference sequence). V lost 3 bases, J lost 1 base, and 6 bases lay in between. The CDR3 loop reads CASSISPNTEAFF. CDR3 sequence (DNA): TGTGCCAGTAGTATTTCTCCGAACACTGAAGCTTTCTTT.

The V gene is TRBV4-1, the J gene TRBJ2-1, with 8 bases identical to TRBD2. Germline-derived CDR1 and CDR2 are MGHRA and YSYEKL. Losses at the gene ends were 1 base for V and 5 bases for J; bases not matched to a gene: 4. The CDR3 has 15 amino acids. This CDR3 is CASSQGPAGDNEQFF. CDR3 in DNA: TGCGCCAGCAGCCAAGGTCCAGCGGGAGACAATGAGCAGTTCTTC.

This chain uses TRBV27 with TRBJ1-4; 9 nucleotides agree with TRBD1. The V gene's germline CDR1 is MNHEY and CDR2 SMNVEV (reference sequence). This CDR3 is 14 amino acids long. The junction had 3 bases not matched to a gene; V was cut back by 5 bases and J by 5 bases. The CDR3 sequence: CASSRGTGNEKLFF. Written as DNA, the CDR3 is TGTGCCAGCAGTCGAGGGACAGGGAATGAAAAACTGTTTTTT.

The rearrangement uses TRBV9 and TRBJ2-1, with D possibly being TRBD2 (6 bases). Per germline, CDR1 SGDLS and CDR2 YYNGEE. V shed 0 bases and J shed 3 bases, with 10 bases lying between them. The CDR3 is made up of 15 amino acids. CDR3: CASSVGGESYNEQFF. The CDR3, as DNA: TGTGCCAGCAGCGTAGGGGGGGAAAGCTACAATGAGCAGTTCTTC.

About this clone: The same CDR3 is also encoded by other DNA sequences in this sample. The V gene is TRBV29-1, the J gene TRBJ2-7; 7 bases are shared with TRBD1. Germline loops: CDR1 SQVTM, CDR2 ANQGSEA. Germline trimming cut 5 bases from V and 0 bases from J; bases unmatched to any gene: 1. The CDR3 is 12 amino acids. In nucleotides, the CDR3 is TGCAGCGTTAGGGACAGCTCCTACGAGCAGTACTTC. It encodes CSVRDSSYEQYF.

This chain links TRBV9 with TRBJ2-3, with 9 bases lining up with TRBD2. This CDR3 is built from 22 residues. Germline values: CDR1 SGDLS, CDR2 YYNGEE. V trimming: 0 bases; J trimming: 4 bases; junction bases outside the gene matches: 24. The CDR3 nucleotides read TGTGCCAGCAGCGTAGAGGTCATTGACGGGACTAGCATAGAGCACATGGCAGATACGCAGTATTTT. It is translated as CASSVEVIDGTSIEHMADTQYF.

The chain combines TRBV7-3 with TRBJ2-3, with 10 bases aligning to TRBD1. The trim removed 5 bases at V and 3 bases at J, leaving 8 bases unmatched. The germline V gene has CDR1 SGHTA and CDR2 FQGTGA. The CDR3 extends over 16 amino acids. CDR3 sequence (DNA): TGTGCCAGCAGCCGGAGGACAGGGGGTGGGACAGATACGCAGTATTTT. It encodes CASSRRTGGGTDTQYF. Variable domain in full (rest from reference TRBV7-3 and TRBJ2-3): GAGVSQTPSNKVTEKGKYVELRCDPISGHTALYWYRQSLGQGPEFLIYFQGTGAADDSGLPNDRFFAVRPEGSVSTLKIQRTERGDSAVYLCASSRRTGGGTDTQYFGPGTRLTVL.

This sequence joins TRBV10-3 and TRBJ1-5; D perhaps matches TRBD1 (5 bases). The V gene lost 1 base and the J gene lost 4 bases, with 11 bases spanning the gap. Germline V lookup: CDR1 ENHRY, CDR2 SYGVKD. This CDR3 has 15 residues. The CDR3, as DNA: TGTGCCATCAGTGAGTTACAGGCACCGAATCAGCCCCAGCATTTT. Translating gives CAISELQAPNQPQHF.

The chain recombines TRBV28 with TRBJ1-2, with D uncertain. The CDR3 sequence is 16 residues long. Germline-derived CDR1 and CDR2 are MDHEN and SYDVKM. The V end was cut by 7 bases, the J end by 0 bases, with 18 bases between. CDR3 residues: CASTAPAAATNYGYTF. The CDR3, as DNA: TGTGCCAGCACCGCCCCCGCGGCAGCTACTAACTATGGCTACACCTTC.

The J gene is TRBJ1-1, the V gene TRBV18; the D gene is possibly TRBD1 (5 bases). CDR1 KGHSH and CDR2 LQKENI come from the germline V gene. V was pared by 1 base and J by 5 bases, with 8 bases between. This CDR3 spans 13 amino acids. This CDR3 is CASSPQGRTEAFF. CDR3 coding DNA: TGTGCCAGCTCACCACAGGGGAGGACTGAAGCTTTCTTT.

V is TRBV5-3 and J is TRBJ2-7; 8 bases fit TRBD1. TRBV5-3 qualifies as an ORF whose function is uncertain. The CDR3 covers 14 residues. V was pared by 2 bases and J by 3 bases, with 4 bases of the junction left unmatched. This CDR3 reads CARSFRTGIYEQYF. CDR3 nucleotide sequence: TGTGCCAGAAGCTTCCGGACAGGGATCTACGAGCAGTACTTC.